The text below deals with one T cell receptor (beta chain). The sample comes from a study of blood T cell repertoires in COVID-19. Study-wide context: Sites in the United States, Italy and Spain provided acute and convalescent COVID-19 samples. In each case, the material was cDNA or gDNA derived from T cells, B-cell-depleted T cells, or PBMCs.

Per the study methods: For nucleated cells, counts were estimated from reference gene primer amplification. The data were produced by immunoSEQ multiplex PCR, yet TCRdb's version contains in-frame clones alone and is incomplete. The DNA was the basis for D and trimming; V, J and clone size are from that table. The data show 200,000 or so clones, 70% to 85% seen once. The sequence was collected from a human donor with acute or convalescent COVID-19. The donor label of this sample is uncertain. Sequenced input: peripheral blood.

The CDR3 protein is CASSPHGGRGTGANVLTF. The CDR3 DNA reads TGCGCCAGCAGCCCCCACGGCGGGAGGGGGACTGGGGCCAACGTCCTGACTTTC. This sequence joins TRBV5-1 and TRBJ2-6; 9 bases map to TRBD2. From germline, CDR1 is SGHRS and CDR2 YFSETQ. V lost 4 bases, J lost 2 bases, and 10 bases stayed unmatched. The CDR3 has 18 amino acids.